This T cell receptor beta chain appears in the sequencing data of a study of alternative splicing in chronic myeloid leukemia remission (dated by TCRdb to the early 2020s). In the study overall: Peripheral blood from chronic-phase CML patients at diagnosis and remission was profiled by RNA sequencing and compared with healthy donors. Median ages of roughly 50 years at diagnosis, about 59 at remission and about 39 for healthy controls were recorded. Female/male counts were 11/5 for diagnosis samples, 8/3 for remission samples and 2/4 for controls. Total RNA was extracted with Trizol from peripheral blood mononuclear cells of diagnosis, remission and control samples.

As normal controls, peripheral blood was provided by six healthy donors. Per the germline V gene (reference sequence), LNHDA is the CDR1 and SQIVND is the CDR2. There are 16 amino acids in the CDR3, from cysteine to phenylalanine inclusive. The protein alone is recorded here. In regard to this clonotype: Its recognized antigen is unknown.

Libraries were constructed by bulk RNA-seq. The TruSeq Stranded RNA sample prep kit was used to generate libraries of poly-A-enriched mRNA from an input of approximately 0.94 ug total RNA. Paired-end sequencing was carried out on a HiSeq 2500, and each sample was sequenced in triplicate. Each mate in the RNA-seq data had a read length of 125 nucleotides. Processing in the source paper ran as follows. After trimming, reads were aligned to hg38 using STAR v2.7, and quality control was handled by FASTQC, RSeQC and multiqc. Salmon 0.14.1 was used to quantify gene expression levels as transcripts per million (TPM). Principal component analysis suggested that trial, library batch, sequencing batch, treatment regimen and sex did not drive transcriptomic profiles. TCRdb reprocessed the reads and provides one entry for every CDR3 protein sequence; no DNA is given. The V and J calls were determined by TCRdb, not by the authors. In this sample the table shows over 150 distinct CDR3 sequences, roughly 93% of which occur a single time. Approximately 19% of the sample lies in the top ten.

Overall study outcomes, separate from this receptor: At remission, blood cell composition was found to be reconfigured to resemble that of lymphoid cell-enriched normal controls. Strong differences in blood cell composition were observed between timepoints, with a shift from myeloid progenitor enrichment at diagnosis to mature lymphoid enrichment at remission.

Rearrangement joined TRBV19 to TRBJ2-5; absent DNA, TCRdb's TRBD2 call cannot be checked. The TCR originated in a person aged 30-50 years in good health. Sequencing was carried out using PBMCs. The CDR3 is CASSLYRAEIQETQYF.